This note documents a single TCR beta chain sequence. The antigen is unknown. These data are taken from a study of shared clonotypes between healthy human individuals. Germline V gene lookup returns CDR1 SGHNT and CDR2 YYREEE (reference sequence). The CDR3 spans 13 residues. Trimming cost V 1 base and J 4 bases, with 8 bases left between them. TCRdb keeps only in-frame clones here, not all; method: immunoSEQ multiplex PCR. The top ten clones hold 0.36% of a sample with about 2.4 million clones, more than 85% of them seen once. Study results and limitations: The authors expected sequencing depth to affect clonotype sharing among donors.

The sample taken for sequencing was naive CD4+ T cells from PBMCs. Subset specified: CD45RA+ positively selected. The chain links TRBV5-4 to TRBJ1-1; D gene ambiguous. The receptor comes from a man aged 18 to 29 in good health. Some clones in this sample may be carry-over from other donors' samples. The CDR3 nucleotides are TGTGCCAGCAGCTTGTGGAGTAGCACTGAAGCTTTCTTT. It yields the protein CASSLWSSTEAFF.